The 6 T cell receptor beta chains presented below share a single source sample, sequenced in a study of cytomegalovirus exposure and HLA in healthy donors. Both 60 Vbeta primers and 13 Jbeta primers went into the PCR. Only in-frame clones appear in the TCRdb table, and some are missing; sequencing was by immunoSEQ multiplex PCR. This table has 90,000 to 120,000 clones, 77% appearing once. The sequenced sample consisted of PBMCs. All receptors come from a male donor in good health and CMV-seronegative.

This clone was seen just once. This chain joins TRBV7-6 and TRBJ2-5, with 12 positions matching TRBD2. The trim removed 5 bases at V and 5 bases at J, leaving 9 bases unmatched. This CDR3 contains 16 residues. Per the germline V gene, CDR1 is SGHVS and CDR2 is FNYEAQ. CDR3 residues: CASSPMTSGGQETQYF. The CDR3 DNA sequence: TGTGCCAGCAGCCCGATGACTAGCGGGGGACAGGAGACCCAGTACTTC.

The chain couples TRBV19 to TRBJ2-7, with D possibly being TRBD1 (5 bases). V was pared by 6 bases and J by 0 bases, with 15 bases between. In germline, CDR1 is LNHDA, CDR2 SQIVND (reference sequence). CDR3 length: 15 residues. Written as DNA, the CDR3 is TGTGCCAGTAGCAGGGAAAGTGGAGACTCCTACGAGCAGTACTTC. Translating it yields CASSRESGDSYEQYF.

The rearrangement links TRBV7-8 to TRBJ2-7, with TRBD2 matching 8 bases. The V gene end was trimmed by 5 bases and the J gene end by 3 bases; junction bases not matched to a gene: 6. The CDR3 consists of 14 residues. Per the germline V gene, CDR1 is SGHVS and CDR2 is FQNEAQ. The CDR3 DNA sequence: TGTGCCAGCAGCCCGAGCGGGAGATTCTACGAGCAGTACTTC. Translating it yields CASSPSGRFYEQYF.

The chain has TRBV5-6 and TRBJ1-3, with 7 bases matching TRBD1. Unmatched junction bases numbered 8, after V lost 4 bases and J lost 4 bases. CDR1 and CDR2 (germline): SGHDT, YYEEEE. This CDR3 has 15 amino acids. The CDR3 region is CASSKKTGQGNTIYF. The CDR3 DNA follows: TGTGCCAGCAGCAAAAAGACAGGGCAGGGAAACACCATATATTTT.

The CDR3, as DNA: TGTGCCAGCAGCTACCGGCAGGACTACGAGCAGTACTTC. Translation gives CASSYRQDYEQYF. V and J are TRBV7-6 and TRBJ2-7, with D uncertain. Deletions cut 4 bases from V and 3 bases from J, with 10 bases between. Germline CDR1 reads SGHVS; CDR2 reads FNYEAQ. This CDR3 has 13 amino acids.

V and J are TRBV7-6 and TRBJ2-1, with TRBD2 matching over 9 bases. This CDR3 has 20 amino acids. Germline CDR1 reads SGHVS; CDR2 reads FNYEAQ. The V segment lost 6 bases and the J segment 0 bases; nucleotides outside the gene matches: 18. The CDR3 nucleotides are TGTGCCAGCAGGCCCAAATTAGCGGGAGATATCAAAAGCTCCTACAATGAGCAGTTCTTC. Its translation is CASRPKLAGDIKSSYNEQFF. Complete variable domain (other parts from reference TRBV7-6 and TRBJ2-1): GAGVSQSPRYKVTKRGQDVALRCDPISGHVSLYWYRQALGQGPEFLTYFNYEAQQDKSGLPNDRFSAERPEGSISTLTIQRTEQRDSAMYRCASRPKLAGDIKSSYNEQFFGPGTRLTVL.